This TCR beta chain stems from a study of technical replicates of blood from a handful of donors. CDR1 LNHNV and CDR2 YYDKDF come from the germline V gene (reference sequence). CDR3 length: 16 residues. Trimming removed 4 bases from V and 1 base from J; junction bases left unmatched: 4. The method was immunoSEQ multiplex PCR; TCRdb's version includes in-frame clones alone and lacks a portion of them. The profile shows approximately 68,000 clones, under 98% of them singletons. The sample was T cells isolated from PBMCs. The chain uses TRBV15 and TRBJ2-2; TRBD1 aligns across 9 bases. This TCR derives from a human donor in good health. Written as DNA, the CDR3 is TGTGCCACCAGCACCCCGGGACAGGGGAACACCGGGGAGCTGTTTTTT. This encodes CATSTPGQGNTGELFF.